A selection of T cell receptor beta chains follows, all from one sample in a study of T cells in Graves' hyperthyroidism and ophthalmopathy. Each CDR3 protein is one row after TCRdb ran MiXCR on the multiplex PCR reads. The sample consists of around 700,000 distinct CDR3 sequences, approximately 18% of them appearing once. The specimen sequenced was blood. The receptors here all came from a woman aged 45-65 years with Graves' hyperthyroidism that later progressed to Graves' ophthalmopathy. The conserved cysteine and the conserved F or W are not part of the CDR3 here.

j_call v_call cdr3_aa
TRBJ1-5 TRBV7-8 ASSLEGLSLNQPQH
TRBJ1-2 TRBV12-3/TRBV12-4 ASSLARDAYGYT
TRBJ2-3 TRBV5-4 ASSFPIRPDTQY
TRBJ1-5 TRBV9 ASSAEGVGTQPRH
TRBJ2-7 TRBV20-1 SVTKRGLAGGINEQY
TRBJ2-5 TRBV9 ASSSHPTGAQETQY
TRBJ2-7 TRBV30 AWASTGLRPRGEQY
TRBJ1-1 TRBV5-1 ASSSPGQGAEAF
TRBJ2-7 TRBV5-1 ASSLDRVNYEEY
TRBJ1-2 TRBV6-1 ASRTNGQANYGYT
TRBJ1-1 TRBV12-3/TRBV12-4 ASRATGGLNTEAF
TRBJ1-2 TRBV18 ASSWDRGSGYT
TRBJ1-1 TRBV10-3 AISESIPTPEAF
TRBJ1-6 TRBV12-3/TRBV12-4 ASSFQGTNSPLH
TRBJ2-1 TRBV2 ATGQSSYNEQF
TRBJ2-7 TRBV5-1 ASSLDGQLAYEQY
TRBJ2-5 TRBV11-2 ASSLASGGFQETQY
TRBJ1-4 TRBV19 ASSIPTTTATNEKLF
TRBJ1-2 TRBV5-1 ASSLTDVRNGYT
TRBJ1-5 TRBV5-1 ASSWTGGYQPQH
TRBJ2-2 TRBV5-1 ASVLDRVENTGELF
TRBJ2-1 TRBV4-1 ASSQTGHPLYNEQF
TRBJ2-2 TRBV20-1 SAQLGTRNTEELF
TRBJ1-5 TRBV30 AWSGGPGNQPQH
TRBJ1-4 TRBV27 VRWDRVREKLF
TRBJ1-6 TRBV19 ASSSTIRDRSSPLH
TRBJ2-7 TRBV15 ATSRDLQGVNEQY
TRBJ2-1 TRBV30 AWSASSNEQF
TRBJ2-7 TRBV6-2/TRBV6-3 ASSTGTFSYEQY
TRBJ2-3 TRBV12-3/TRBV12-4 ASSFFGAEVTDTQY
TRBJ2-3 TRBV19 ASSIPGAGGRDTQY
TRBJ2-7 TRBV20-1 SARDPSGLYEQY
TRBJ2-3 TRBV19 ASSLRRGGPSTDTQY
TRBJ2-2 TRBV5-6 ASSFIQGELF
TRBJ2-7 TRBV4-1 ASSPQPAAEIEQY
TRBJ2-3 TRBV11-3 ASSHNTDTQY
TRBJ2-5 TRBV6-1 ASSRTSGGLEETQY
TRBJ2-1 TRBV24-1 AASDFGRVDNEQF
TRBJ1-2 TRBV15 ATSRRQGASVDGYT
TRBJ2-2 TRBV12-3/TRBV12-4 AEGPLTGELF
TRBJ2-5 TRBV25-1 ASSGAGGPGETQY
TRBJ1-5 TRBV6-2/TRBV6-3 ASSYGPRGSGGSNQPQH
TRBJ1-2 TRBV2 ASTWGPAGYT
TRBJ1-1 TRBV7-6 ASSSHREMNTEAF
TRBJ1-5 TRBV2 ASSDSSGGQPQH
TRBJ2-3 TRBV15 ATSRAREFNTDTQY
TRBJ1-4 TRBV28 ASSPPGPLNEKLF
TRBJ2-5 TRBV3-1 ASSQTSGDSQETQY